A selection of T cell receptor beta chains follows, all from one sample in a study of vaccination effects on CD4 cells after COVID-19. Using immunoSEQ multiplex PCR, the repertoire was profiled, and TCRdb retains in-frame clones only, with some absent. Counted here are some 40,000 clones, about 78% occurring once; the ten biggest clones make up around 15%. Antigens for these TCRs are unknown. This specimen was CD4+ T cells from PBMCs cultured with HCoV-NL63 spike peptides, taken before COVID-19 vaccination. The receptors were sampled from a human donor who had a prior SARS-CoV-2 infection. The CDR3 runs from the conserved cysteine through the conserved F or W. The D gene is left open where the match is weak. Only part of the rows carry a size: once, few, many, or a class if the clone is expanded.

CDR3aa: CATSSMQDGRLFF
CDR3nt: TGTGCCACCAGCAGTATGCAAGACGGTAGACTGTTTTTT
abundance: once
j_gene: TRBJ1-4
v_gene: TRBV15
d_gene: -
len: 13

CDR3aa: CASSLGGDRSQDTQYF
CDR3nt: TGCGCCAGCAGCTTAGGGGGGGACAGATCGCAAGATACGCAGTATTTT
abundance: -
j_gene: TRBJ2-3
v_gene: TRBV5-1
d_gene: -
len: 16

CDR3aa: CASSYFARDGLNQPQHF
CDR3nt: TGTGCCAGCAGTTACTTCGCCCGGGACGGCCTCAATCAGCCCCAGCATTTT
abundance: -
j_gene: TRBJ1-5
v_gene: TRBV6-2/TRBV6-3
d_gene: -
len: 17

CDR3aa: CASTLGGANYNEQFF
CDR3nt: TGTGCCAGCACCCTAGGGGGGGCTAACTACAATGAGCAGTTCTTC
abundance: -
j_gene: TRBJ2-1
v_gene: TRBV6-6
d_gene: -
len: 15

CDR3aa: CASRSRGGYTF
CDR3nt: TGTGCCAGCAGAAGCAGGGGTGGCTACACCTTC
abundance: -
j_gene: TRBJ1-2
v_gene: TRBV27
d_gene: -
len: 11

CDR3aa: CAWKGRNSGANVLTF
CDR3nt: TGTGCCTGGAAGGGACGGAACTCTGGGGCCAACGTCCTGACTTTC
abundance: -
j_gene: TRBJ2-6
v_gene: TRBV30
d_gene: -
len: 15

CDR3aa: CASSLVSGGAFETQYF
CDR3nt: TGTGCCAGCAGCTTAGTGAGCGGGGGGGCATTCGAGACCCAGTACTTC
abundance: -
j_gene: TRBJ2-5
v_gene: TRBV7-6
d_gene: TRBD2
len: 16

CDR3aa: CASSPSTGTGGYETQYF
CDR3nt: TGTGCCAGCTCACCAAGCACCGGGACAGGGGGATATGAGACCCAGTACTTC
abundance: -
j_gene: TRBJ2-5
v_gene: TRBV18
d_gene: TRBD1
len: 17

CDR3aa: CASSLRATSPLHF
CDR3nt: TGTGCCAGCAGCTTAAGGGCTACTTCACCCCTCCACTTT
abundance: few
j_gene: TRBJ1-6
v_gene: TRBV7-9
d_gene: -
len: 13

CDR3aa: CASSLGTHSNEQFF
CDR3nt: TGTGCCAGCAGCCTGGGGACCCATTCCAATGAGCAGTTCTTC
abundance: -
j_gene: TRBJ2-1
v_gene: TRBV7-3
d_gene: -
len: 14

CDR3aa: CASSDGRGDTGELFF
CDR3nt: TGTGCCAGCAGTGACGGCCGGGGGGACACCGGGGAGCTGTTTTTT
abundance: -
j_gene: TRBJ2-2
v_gene: TRBV2
d_gene: TRBD2
len: 15

CDR3aa: CASSSTGARGHTMWNTEAFF
CDR3nt: TGTGCCAGCAGCTCGACGGGAGCCAGGGGGCATACGATGTGGAACACTGAAGCTTTCTTT
abundance: -
j_gene: TRBJ1-1
v_gene: TRBV5-4
d_gene: TRBD1
len: 20

CDR3aa: CAIRHSGARETGELFF
CDR3nt: TGTGCCATCAGACATAGCGGGGCAAGAGAGACCGGGGAGCTGTTTTTT
abundance: -
j_gene: TRBJ2-2
v_gene: TRBV10-3
d_gene: TRBD2
len: 16

CDR3aa: CASSSTAEGSYEQYF
CDR3nt: TGTGCCAGCAGCTCGACAGCGGAGGGCTCCTACGAGCAGTACTTC
abundance: few
j_gene: TRBJ2-7
v_gene: TRBV13
d_gene: -
len: 15

CDR3aa: CASSAWDRGPNEQFF
CDR3nt: TGTGCCAGCAGTGCCTGGGACAGGGGGCCCAATGAGCAGTTCTTC
abundance: -
j_gene: TRBJ2-1
v_gene: TRBV28
d_gene: TRBD1
len: 15

CDR3aa: CASSRDSTWGTEAFF
CDR3nt: TGTGCCAGCAGTCGGGACAGCACCTGGGGCACTGAAGCTTTCTTT
abundance: -
j_gene: TRBJ1-1
v_gene: TRBV3-1/TRBV3-2
d_gene: TRBD1
len: 15

CDR3aa: CASSWGTQETQYF
CDR3nt: TGTGCCAGCTCCTGGGGGACACAAGAGACCCAGTACTTC
abundance: -
j_gene: TRBJ2-5
v_gene: TRBV18
d_gene: -
len: 13

CDR3aa: CSASSSSSTDTQYF
CDR3nt: TGCAGTGCTAGTTCGTCGAGCTCCACAGATACGCAGTATTTT
abundance: -
j_gene: TRBJ2-3
v_gene: TRBV20-1
d_gene: -
len: 14

CDR3aa: CASMGEQYF
CDR3nt: TGTGCCAGTATGGGCGAGCAGTACTTC
abundance: few
j_gene: TRBJ2-7
v_gene: TRBV19
d_gene: -
len: 9

CDR3aa: CASRVGRNTGELFF
CDR3nt: TGTGCCAGCAGAGTAGGGCGGAACACCGGGGAGCTGTTTTTT
abundance: few
j_gene: TRBJ2-2
v_gene: TRBV27
d_gene: -
len: 14

CDR3aa: CASSRINTGELFF
CDR3nt: TGTGCCAGCAGCCGGATAAACACCGGGGAGCTGTTTTTT
abundance: -
j_gene: TRBJ2-2
v_gene: TRBV7-9
d_gene: -
len: 13

CDR3aa: CASSFSGDTGELFF
CDR3nt: TGTGCCAGCAGCTTTAGCGGGGACACCGGGGAGCTGTTTTTT
abundance: -
j_gene: TRBJ2-2
v_gene: TRBV7-2
d_gene: TRBD2
len: 14

CDR3aa: CATSSFTGLQEKLFF
CDR3nt: TGTGCCACCAGCAGCTTCACAGGGTTACAAGAAAAACTGTTTTTT
abundance: few
j_gene: TRBJ1-4
v_gene: TRBV15
d_gene: -
len: 15

CDR3aa: CASSSLNRANYGYTF
CDR3nt: TGTGCCAGCTCATCCTTAAACAGGGCCAACTATGGCTACACCTTC
abundance: once
j_gene: TRBJ1-2
v_gene: TRBV18
d_gene: -
len: 15

CDR3aa: CASSWTATYGYTF
CDR3nt: TGTGCCAGCAGCTGGACAGCGACCTATGGCTACACCTTC
abundance: -
j_gene: TRBJ1-2
v_gene: TRBV7-9
d_gene: -
len: 13

CDR3aa: CASSYSLGQGNQPQHF
CDR3nt: TGTGCCAGCAGTTACTCGCTTGGGCAGGGCAATCAGCCCCAGCATTTT
abundance: -
j_gene: TRBJ1-5
v_gene: TRBV6-2/TRBV6-3
d_gene: -
len: 16

CDR3aa: CASSPSSVDEQFF
CDR3nt: TGTGCCAGCAGTCCCTCTAGCGTGGATGAGCAGTTCTTC
abundance: -
j_gene: TRBJ2-1
v_gene: TRBV11-3
d_gene: -
len: 13

CDR3aa: CASISLGGDRVYGYTF
CDR3nt: TGTGCCAGCATCTCCCTCGGGGGGGACAGGGTCTATGGCTACACCTTC
abundance: -
j_gene: TRBJ1-2
v_gene: TRBV5-6
d_gene: TRBD1
len: 16

CDR3aa: CASSYRHVTGYNSPLHF
CDR3nt: TGTGCCAGCAGCTACAGACATGTGACAGGTTACAATTCACCCCTCCACTTT
abundance: few
j_gene: TRBJ1-6
v_gene: TRBV3-1/TRBV3-2
d_gene: -
len: 17

CDR3aa: CASSPDRTTGELFF
CDR3nt: TGTGCCAGCAGCCCAGACAGGACTACCGGGGAGCTGTTTTTT
abundance: -
j_gene: TRBJ2-2
v_gene: TRBV11-2
d_gene: -
len: 14

CDR3aa: CASSDTATNEKLFF
CDR3nt: TGTGCCAGCTCAGACACTGCAACTAATGAAAAACTGTTTTTT
abundance: -
j_gene: TRBJ1-4
v_gene: TRBV18
d_gene: -
len: 14

CDR3aa: CASGRGLTDTQYF
CDR3nt: TGTGCCTCTGGCAGGGGGCTTACAGATACGCAGTATTTT
abundance: -
j_gene: TRBJ2-3
v_gene: TRBV7-3
d_gene: TRBD1
len: 13

CDR3aa: CASSLGFYGYTF
CDR3nt: TGTGCCAGCAGTTTGGGGTTCTATGGCTACACCTTC
abundance: few
j_gene: TRBJ1-2
v_gene: TRBV28
d_gene: -
len: 12

CDR3aa: CASSLEQPNTEAFF
CDR3nt: TGCGCCAGCAGCTTAGAACAGCCGAACACTGAAGCTTTCTTT
abundance: medium-sized
j_gene: TRBJ1-1
v_gene: TRBV5-1
d_gene: -
len: 14

CDR3aa: CASSPMTGNSGNTIYF
CDR3nt: TGTGCCAGCAGTCCCATGACAGGAAACTCTGGAAACACCATATATTTT
abundance: -
j_gene: TRBJ1-3
v_gene: TRBV27
d_gene: -
len: 16

CDR3aa: CASGGPFTDTQYF
CDR3nt: TGTGCCAGCGGGGGCCCTTTCACAGATACGCAGTATTTT
abundance: -
j_gene: TRBJ2-3
v_gene: TRBV2
d_gene: -
len: 13

CDR3aa: CASSYDRRGTEAFF
CDR3nt: TGTGCCAGCAGTTACGACAGAAGGGGAACTGAAGCTTTCTTT
abundance: -
j_gene: TRBJ1-1
v_gene: TRBV6-5
d_gene: -
len: 14

CDR3aa: CASSPAGTEVYEQYF
CDR3nt: TGTGCCAGCAGCCCCGCCGGGACAGAGGTATACGAGCAGTACTTC
abundance: few
j_gene: TRBJ2-7
v_gene: TRBV7-9
d_gene: TRBD1
len: 15

CDR3aa: CASSYSNGDQPQHF
CDR3nt: TGTGCCAGCAGTTACTCGAATGGAGATCAGCCCCAGCATTTT
abundance: -
j_gene: TRBJ1-5
v_gene: TRBV6-2/TRBV6-3
d_gene: -
len: 14

CDR3aa: CASSYQRPQNTEAFF
CDR3nt: TGTGCCAGCAGTTACCAGAGACCCCAGAACACTGAAGCTTTCTTT
abundance: -
j_gene: TRBJ1-1
v_gene: TRBV6-5
d_gene: -
len: 15

CDR3aa: CASSLTRSSYEQYF
CDR3nt: TGTGCCAGCAGCTTAACCAGGAGCTCCTACGAGCAGTACTTC
abundance: -
j_gene: TRBJ2-7
v_gene: TRBV7-9
d_gene: -
len: 14